The TCR beta chain described here comes from a study of response to subunit inactivated influenza vaccine (dated by TCRdb to 2016 to 2018). For the study in its entirety: To follow how T cells responded to a trivalent subunit inactivated influenza vaccine, the researchers relied on deep quantitative profiling of the T cell receptor repertoire. Overall results and qualifications from the work: According to the authors, only a limited number of new T cells may be recruited by each seasonal influenza vaccination.

After removal of 1 base from V and 1 base from J, the junction retains 9 bases not matched to a gene. The CDR1 and CDR2 encoded by the germline V gene (reference sequence) are LGHDT and YNNKEL. CDR3 length: 18 amino acids, cysteine to phenylalanine. Here the CDR3 DNA is all that survives: 54 bases in frame from base 1. Receptors were amplified or captured by RT-PCR. Reads for this sample came from an Illumina HiSeq 2500. Clones were called with MiXCR by TCRdb after fastp trimmed the public reads at Q25, and only in-frame beta chains were retained. Rows merge per CDR3 protein into single entries with the most common DNA and genes. The sample yields 650,000 to 800,000 distinct CDR3 sequences; about 18% were counted once. The ten largest account for approximately 11% of the sample. This clonotype has only a few counts. Its antigen is unknown. No qualities accompany the bases; no much larger clone lies one base away.

This receptor chain uses TRBV3-1 and TRBJ1-5, with 8 central nucleotides matching TRBD1. The TCR was taken from a man aged 45-65 years who received an inactivated influenza vaccine. Donor details come from another sample of the same person, matched by shared clones. The sample consisted of PBMCs from blood, taken around 5 days after vaccination. CDR3 reads: CASSQGQGLWGSNQPQHF. The nucleotides read TGTGCCAGCAGCCAAGGACAGGGGTTATGGGGAAGCAATCAGCCCCAGCATTTT. Outside the CDR3, residues come from the reference TRBV3-1 and TRBJ1-5 proteins, so the full variable domain is: DTAVSQTPKYLVTQMGNDKSIKCEQNLGHDTMYWYKQDSKKFLKIMFSYNNKELIINETVPNRFSPKSPDKAHLNLHINSLELGDSAVYFCASSQGQGLWGSNQPQHFGDGTRLSIL.